These 7 T cell receptor beta chains originate from one sample sequenced in a study of shared T cell receptors in the human thymus. Measured with immunoSEQ multiplex PCR; TCRdb has only the in-frame clones, and not every one. The sample shows around 730,000 clones, 70% to 90% of them seen only once. The same data also went into a second study, on human thymus T cells.

Sequenced material: thymocytes. The receptors come from a girl younger than two with a congenital heart defect.

The chain links TRBV29-1 to TRBJ1-2; D possibly corresponds to TRBD1 (6 bases). This CDR3 comprises 12 residues. V was pared by 6 bases and J by 6 bases, with 14 bases between. Looked up from germline, CDR1 is SQVTM and CDR2 is ANQGSEA. Here the CDR3 reads CSVRQALHGYTF. DNA for the CDR3: TGCAGCGTGAGACAGGCGCTCCATGGCTACACCTTC. Drawing the rest from reference TRBV29-1 and TRBJ1-2, the complete variable domain is SAVISQKPSRDICQRGTSLTIQCQVDSQVTMMFWYRQQPGQSLTLIATANQGSEATYESGFVIDKFPISRPNLTFSTLTVSNMSPEDSSIYLCSVRQALHGYTFGSGTRLTVV.

This sequence joins TRBV7-8 and TRBJ1-1; 7 bases fit TRBD1. The trim removed 7 bases at V and 10 bases at J, leaving 12 bases unmatched. The CDR3 runs 13 residues. Germline V gene lookup returns CDR1 SGHVS and CDR2 FQNEAQ. CDR3 in DNA: TGTGCCAGCACCTCAGGGCCCTCAGGGGGAGCTTTCTTT. It is translated as CASTSGPSGGAFF.

The chain recombines TRBV11-2 with TRBJ1-6; D perhaps matches TRBD1 (5 bases). Trimming took off 0 bases at V and 7 bases at J, with 22 bases between the two ends. The CDR3 loop spans 19 amino acids. Germline-derived CDR1 and CDR2 are SGHAT and FQNNGV. CDR3 bases: TGTGCCAGCAGCTTAGATCCGGGGGTCCCTGCCCACCTAAATTCACCCCTCCACTTT. Residues: CASSLDPGVPAHLNSPLHF. Full variable domain (outside the CDR3, taken from reference TRBV11-2 and TRBJ1-6): EAGVAQSPRYKIIEKRQSVAFWCNPISGHATLYWYQQILGQGPKLLIQFQNNGVVDDSQLPKDRFSAERLKGVDSTLKIQPAKLEDSAVYLCASSLDPGVPAHLNSPLHFGNGTRLTVT.

This chain joins TRBV14 and TRBJ1-1; the match to TRBD1 covers 11 bases. V was clipped by 3 bases and J by 4 bases; unmatched bases: 10. The CDR3 totals 17 residues. The germline V gene has CDR1 SGHDN and CDR2 FVKESK. The CDR3 DNA reads as TGTGCCAGCAGCCACCGGGACAGGGGGATGAAGTTCACTGAAGCTTTCTTT. Translation: CASSHRDRGMKFTEAFF.

The V and J genes are TRBV5-1 and TRBJ2-5; 11 bases are shared with TRBD2. The CDR3 is 16 residues long. The ends lost 0 bases at V and 2 bases at J; junction bases unmatched: 3. The germline CDR1 and CDR2 sequences are SGHRS and YFSETQ. The CDR3 DNA is TGCGCCAGCAGCTTGGATGCTAGCGGGGGGCAAGAGACCCAGTACTTC. This gives the protein CASSLDASGGQETQYF.

This chain links TRBV12-5 with TRBJ2-4, with 7 bases matching TRBD1. V trimming: 2 bases; J trimming: 0 bases; junction bases outside the gene matches: 13. From germline, CDR1 is LGHNT and CDR2 FRNRAP. The CDR3 has 19 amino acids. This chain's CDR3 is CASGLFRSGTDLAKNIQYF. CDR3 DNA sequence: TGTGCTAGTGGTTTGTTTCGATCCGGGACAGATCTAGCCAAAAACATTCAGTACTTC. Looking up the rest from reference TRBV12-5 and TRBJ2-4 gives the full variable domain: DARVTQTPRHKVTEMGQEVTMRCQPILGHNTVFWYRQTMMQGLELLAYFRNRAPLDDSGMPKDRFSAEMPDATLATLKIQPSEPRDSAVYFCASGLFRSGTDLAKNIQYFGAGTRLSVL.

The chain is built from TRBV7-9 and TRBJ2-7, with 10 bases identical to TRBD1. The V gene end was trimmed by 4 bases and the J gene end by 3 bases; junction bases not matched to a gene: 3. The CDR3 extends over 14 amino acids. Germline V gene lookup returns CDR1 SEHNR and CDR2 FQNEAQ (reference sequence). The CDR3 reads CASSSGTGVYEQYF. The CDR3 DNA follows: TGTGCCAGCAGCTCCGGGACAGGGGTCTACGAGCAGTACTTC.